Presented here are 20 T cell receptor beta chains from one specimen sequenced in a study of blood T cell repertoires in COVID-19. Sequenced by immunoSEQ multiplex PCR; TCRdb stores in-frame clones only, minus some. The sample carries around 58,000 clones, 75% to 95% recorded once. Material: peripheral blood. The receptors stem from a human donor with active COVID-19. The donor label of this sample is uncertain.

The chain links TRBV6-6 to TRBJ1-6; no clear D. This CDR3 has 14 amino acids. V lost 7 bases and J 10 bases, leaving 17 bases between the germline ends. Per germline, CDR1 MNHNY and CDR2 SVGAGI (reference sequence). CDR3 residues: CASTKDGSGSPLHF. The CDR3 region has the DNA TGTGCCAGCACCAAGGACGGTAGCGGGTCACCCCTCCACTTT.

The chain uses TRBV28 and TRBJ1-2, with 7 nucleotides matching TRBD1. V dropped 6 bases and J dropped 3; count of bases not matched to a gene: 10. Germline V CDR1 and CDR2: MDHEN, SYDVKM. CDR3 size: 15 residues. CDR3 region: CASSPTGLRYYGYTF. Here the CDR3 DNA reads TGTGCCAGCAGCCCGACAGGGTTGAGGTACTATGGCTACACCTTC.

V and J are TRBV19 and TRBJ2-3; D is perhaps TRBD2 (5 bases). V lost 6 bases and J 2 bases, leaving 15 bases between the germline ends. The CDR3 loop spans 15 amino acids. The germline V gene has CDR1 LNHDA and CDR2 SQIVND (reference sequence). The CDR3 DNA reads as TGTGCCAGTAGCGGGGTCTCTGCCAACACAGATACGCAGTATTTT. Amino acid sequence: CASSGVSANTDTQYF.

This chain connects TRBV29-1 to TRBJ2-6; D gene ambiguous. The CDR3 totals 16 residues. V lost 4 bases and J lost 1, with 14 bases in between. Germline CDR1 and CDR2: SQVTM and ANQGSEA. The CDR3 DNA sequence: TGCAGCGTTGCCGCGGTCGAGGAATCTGGGGCCAACGTCCTGACTTTC. This encodes CSVAAVEESGANVLTF.

The chain carries TRBV19 and TRBJ1-3; D gene uncertain. The CDR3 contains 14 residues. V was clipped by 4 bases and J by 0 bases, with 7 bases between them. Germline values: CDR1 LNHDA, CDR2 SQIVND (reference sequence). CDR3 DNA: TGTGCCAGTAGTACAATGAGCTCTGGAAACACCATATATTTT. Amino acids: CASSTMSSGNTIYF.

This chain connects TRBV5-1 to TRBJ2-1, with TRBD2 as a possible D gene (5 bases). Germline V gives CDR1 SGHRS, CDR2 YFSETQ. CDR3 length: 14 amino acids. V lost 9 bases and J lost 2, with 15 bases in between. CDR3 protein: CATSSGAAYNEQFF. CDR3 nucleotide sequence: TGCGCCACCTCCAGCGGAGCTGCCTACAATGAGCAGTTCTTC.

Note on this clone: The identical CDR3 is also encoded by other nucleotide sequences in the sample. The chain uses TRBV3-1 (or the pseudogene TRBV3-2) and TRBJ2-3; D unresolved. Germline V CDR1 and CDR2: LGHDT, YNNKEL (reference sequence). This CDR3 spans 12 amino acids. Trimming removed 1 base from V and 4 bases from J, with 3 bases in between. As DNA, the CDR3 is TGTGCCAGCAGCCAAGTCTCAGATACGCAGTATTTT. This sequence encodes CASSQVSDTQYF.

The chain links TRBV24-1 to TRBJ2-2, with 8 bases that match TRBD1. The J segment lost 1 base and the V segment lost 2 bases, leaving 2 bases of the junction unmatched. The V gene's germline CDR1 is KGHDR and CDR2 SFDVKD. The CDR3 covers 16 residues. The CDR3 region has the DNA TGTGCCACCAGTGATTCCGGGACAGGGAACACCGGGGAGCTGTTTTTT. As protein: CATSDSGTGNTGELFF.

Regarding this clone: The junction does not match germline at one end; this may be a read error. V usage is TRBV15 and J usage is TRBJ1-5; 7 nucleotides match TRBD1. The CDR3 is 15 residues long. Looked up from germline, CDR1 is LNHNV and CDR2 is YYDKDF (reference sequence). CDR3 in DNA: TGTGCAACCAGAGAGGGGGCGGTAGGCAATCAGCCCCAGCATTTT. It is translated as CATREGAVGNQPQHF.

The V call is TRBV6-5, the J call TRBJ1-1, with a possible D match to TRBD1 (5 bases). This CDR3 spans 12 amino acids. The V and J ends lost 10 bases and 1 base respectively, with 10 bases between them. CDR1 MNHEY and CDR2 SVGAGI come from the germline V gene. The DNA for the CDR3 is TGTGCCACCGTGGGGGGGAACACTGAAGCTTTCTTT. Protein product: CATVGGNTEAFF.

CDR3 region: CASPSSGQGSSYEQYV. The CDR3 DNA sequence: TGTGCCAGCCCCTCCTCAGGACAGGGATCCTCCTACGAGCAGTACGTC. The gene calls are TRBV18 and TRBJ2-7; 8 nucleotides agree with TRBD1. Per the germline V gene, CDR1 is KGHSH and CDR2 is LQKENI. Unmatched junction bases numbered 12, after V lost 8 bases and J lost 0 bases. The CDR3 spans 16 residues.

The rearrangement links TRBV18 to TRBJ1-2; D call uncertain. The germline V gene encodes CDR1 KGHSH and CDR2 LQKENI. V lost 0 bases and J lost 8, with 16 bases in between. CDR3 length: 15 residues. DNA of the CDR3: TGTGCCAGCTCACCACCGGCACCCTCCTTGTACGGCTACACCTTC. It encodes CASSPPAPSLYGYTF.

The V gene is TRBV6-5, the J gene TRBJ2-1, with D unclear. The germline V gene encodes CDR1 MNHEY and CDR2 SVGAGI. V shed 6 bases and J shed 0 bases, with 6 bases lying between them. This CDR3 is built from 13 residues. The CDR3 protein is CASRTLSYNEQFF. The CDR3 region has the DNA TGTGCCAGCAGGACACTCTCCTACAATGAGCAGTTCTTC.

The chain is built from TRBV7-3 and TRBJ2-5; D possibly corresponds to TRBD1 (6 bases). From germline, CDR1 is SGHTA and CDR2 FQGTGA. This CDR3 is 15 amino acids long. V lost 6 bases and J lost 4, with 18 bases in between. CDR3 amino acids: CASRRTGTSAETQYF. The CDR3 DNA reads as TGTGCCAGCAGGCGGACCGGGACATCCGCAGAGACCCAGTACTTC.

This clone was picked up a small number of times. The chain combines TRBV10-1 with TRBJ1-4; D is unresolved. Germline V CDR1 and CDR2: WNHNN, SYGVQD (reference sequence). The CDR3 has 14 amino acids. Deletions cut 6 bases from V and 2 bases from J, with 10 bases between. The CDR3 DNA sequence: TGCGCCAGCAGCCGGGGATCGACTAATGAAAAACTGTTTTTT. It codes for CASSRGSTNEKLFF.

The chain recombines TRBV10-3 with TRBJ2-3, with 12 bases matching TRBD2. The germline CDR1 and CDR2 sequences are ENHRY and SYGVKD. After removal of 2 bases from V and 4 bases from J, the junction contained 10 bases not matched to a gene. This CDR3 contains 18 residues. The DNA of the CDR3 is TGTGCCATCAGTGAGATCCCGCCGGGACTAGCGGGCGCAGATACGCAGTATTTT. It codes for CAISEIPPGLAGADTQYF.

The rearrangement joins TRBV7-9 to TRBJ2-7; 8 bases agree with TRBD1. V gave up 5 bases and J gave up 5 bases; unmatched junction bases: 5. The CDR3 spans 13 residues. The germline gives CDR1 SEHNR, CDR2 FQNEAQ (reference sequence). The CDR3 DNA follows: TGTGCCAGCAGCCCGGACAGGGAGGACGAGCAGTACTTC. This gives the protein CASSPDREDEQYF. The whole variable domain, filled in from reference TRBV7-9 and TRBJ2-7, reads DTGVSQNPRHKITKRGQNVTFRCDPISEHNRLYWYRQTLGQGPEFLTYFQNEAQLEKSRLLSDRFSAERPKGSFSTLEIQRTEQGDSAMYLCASSPDREDEQYFGPGTRLTVT.

V and J are TRBV12-3 or TRBV12-4 and TRBJ1-2; D uncertain. The V and J ends lost 7 bases and 0 bases respectively, with 3 bases between them. The CDR3 loop spans 11 amino acids. CDR3 bases: TGTGCCAGCACCTCTAACTATGGCTACACCTTC. Protein sequence: CASTSNYGYTF.

The V and J genes are TRBV29-1 and TRBJ2-1; a possible D gene is TRBD1 (6 bases). Germline values: CDR1 SQVTM, CDR2 ANQGSEA. The CDR3 is 14 amino acids. The V end lost 1 base, the J end lost 7 bases, and 14 bases lay between the germline ends. Here the CDR3 reads CSVEGDTVVNEQFF. The CDR3 DNA follows: TGCAGCGTTGAAGGGGACACAGTTGTTAATGAGCAGTTCTTC.

The V gene is TRBV30, the J gene TRBJ1-6; possible D gene TRBD1, 5 bases. The V end lost 0 bases, the J end lost 7 bases, and 10 bases lay between the germline ends. Germline CDR1 reads GTSNPN; CDR2 reads SVGIG (reference sequence). This CDR3 is built from 14 residues. The CDR3 is CAWSVPKGNSPLHF. CDR3 in DNA: TGTGCCTGGAGTGTACCGAAGGGGAATTCACCCCTCCACTTT. Looking up the rest from reference TRBV30 and TRBJ1-6 gives the full variable domain: SQTIHQWPATLVQPVGSPLSLECTVEGTSNPNLYWYRQAAGRGLQLLFYSVGIGQISSEVPQNLSASRPQDRQFILSSKKLLLSDSGFYLCAWSVPKGNSPLHFGNGTRLTVT.